This entry lists 26 T cell receptor beta chains sequenced from one sample in a study of T-cell memory formation after mild COVID-19. TCRdb analysed the 5' RACE reads with MiXCR anew, one entry per CDR3 protein. In the table there are about 260,000 distinct CDR3 sequences, around 17% of which are singletons. The specimen sequenced was PBMCs or a T cell subset sorted from them (not recorded which). These receptor sequences come from a young man who had mild COVID-19 (a few samples of this study predate the infection). Cell type and time point are not known.

This sequence joins TRBV7-9 and TRBJ2-7, with D uncertain. Germline CDR1 SEHNR, CDR2 FQNEAQ (reference sequence). V was clipped by 5 bases and J by 0 bases, with 11 bases between them. This CDR3 spans 14 amino acids. The CDR3 nucleotides read TGTGCCAGCAGCGCGGACGGAAACTCCTACGAGCAGTACTTC. This codes for CASSADGNSYEQYF.

This chain joins TRBV2 and TRBJ1-2, with 7 bases aligning to TRBD1. With 11 bases clipped from V and 3 bases from J, the junction kept 18 bases outside the gene matches. CDR1 is SNHLY and CDR2 is FYNNEI in the germline V gene. CDR3 size: 16 residues. The DNA of the CDR3 is TGTGCCGCGAGGGTGAGGGACACAGGGGACGACTATGGCTACACCTTC. Translating it yields CAARVRDTGDDYGYTF.

There are a few counts of this clonotype. The chain uses TRBV6-2 or TRBV6-3 and TRBJ1-2; maybe TRBD1 (6 bases). CDR1 is MNHEY and CDR2 is SVGEGT in the germline V gene. The ends were cut back, 4 bases at V and 6 bases at J, with 12 bases in the middle. The CDR3 length is 13 residues. The CDR3 nucleotides read TGTGCCAGCAGTTCGATCTACAGGGATGGCTACACCTTC. Its translation: CASSSIYRDGYTF.

This clonotype was seen only a few times. The chain recombines TRBV18 with TRBJ2-2; D gene ambiguous. Looked up from germline, CDR1 is KGHSH and CDR2 is LQKENI. Between the trimmed V and J ends, which lost 1 base and 6 bases, there was a span of 12 bases. CDR3 length: 15 amino acids. The CDR3 bases are TGTGCCAGCTCACCACGCAAAGGGTCGGCCGGGGAGCTGTTTTTT. Its translation is CASSPRKGSAGELFF.

V is TRBV6-5 and J is TRBJ1-4, with D hard to call. In germline, CDR1 is MNHEY, CDR2 SVGAGI. CDR3 length equals 16 residues. V was clipped by 6 bases and J by 0 bases, with 14 bases between them. DNA of the CDR3: TGTGCCAGCAGAAGGGATTTCGGTGCAACTAATGAAAAACTGTTTTTT. Translated: CASRRDFGATNEKLFF.

The chain links TRBV2 to TRBJ1-1, with D hard to call. The ends were cut back, 2 bases at V and 5 bases at J, with 15 bases in the middle. CDR1 SNHLY and CDR2 FYNNEI come from the germline V gene. The CDR3 has 15 amino acids. The CDR3: CASSERRAAWTEAFF. CDR3 in DNA: TGTGCCAGCAGTGAACGCCGGGCGGCCTGGACTGAAGCTTTCTTT.

This clonotype was counted between two and nine times. The gene calls are TRBV3-1 and TRBJ1-1; D call uncertain. Germline V lookup: CDR1 LGHDT, CDR2 YNNKEL (reference sequence). The V gene lost 1 base and the J gene lost 7 bases, with 10 bases spanning the gap. The CDR3 consists of 13 residues. The CDR3 DNA follows: TGTGCCAGCAGCCAAGGGGGAGTGGGTGAAGCTTTCTTT. Protein product: CASSQGGVGEAFF.

The chain couples TRBV12-3 or TRBV12-4 to TRBJ2-1, with D maybe TRBD1 (5 bases). This CDR3 has 16 residues. With 6 bases removed from V and 0 bases from J, the gap between germline ends came to 15 bases. This CDR3 reads CASSRRDLSSYNEQFF. CDR3 sequence (DNA): TGTGCCAGCAGCCGCAGGGATCTGAGCTCCTACAATGAGCAGTTCTTC.

This clonotype appeared a few times. The chain employs TRBV6-5 and TRBJ2-3, with D possibly called TRBD1 or TRBD2 (6 bases each). The CDR3 loop spans 14 amino acids. CDR1 MNHEY and CDR2 SVGAGI come from the germline V gene. Trimming removed 6 bases at V and 2 bases at J, with 12 bases between. CDR3 residues: CASSRGPYTDTQYF. As DNA, the CDR3 is TGTGCCAGCAGCCGGGGGCCTTACACAGATACGCAGTATTTT.

The table lists this clonotype with a few counts. The rearrangement joins TRBV20-1 to TRBJ2-5, with D perhaps matching TRBD1 or TRBD2 (6 bases each). Germline CDR1 is DFQATT and CDR2 is SNEGSKA (reference sequence). Trimming shortened V by 6 bases and J by 0 bases, and 20 bases separated the two germline ends. This CDR3 has 16 amino acids. The CDR3 is CSATLAGGQYQETQYF. CDR3 DNA: TGCAGTGCCACCCTAGCCGGGGGCCAGTACCAAGAGACCCAGTACTTC.

The DNA for the CDR3 is TGTGCCAGCAGTGAAGTCGACCACACAGATACGCAGTATTTT. Encoded protein: CASSEVDHTDTQYF. The chain recombines TRBV6-1 with TRBJ2-3; D not resolved. Germline V CDR1 and CDR2: MNHNS, SASEGT. V lost 1 base and J 2 bases, leaving 7 bases between the germline ends. This CDR3 region has 14 residues.

This clonotype was picked up many times. J is TRBJ2-1 and V is TRBV5-1, with unresolved D. CDR1 and CDR2 (germline): SGHRS, YFSETQ. This CDR3 has 17 residues. Trimming took 3 bases from V and 0 from J, leaving 16 bases between them. The CDR3 spells CASSSTPTASSYNEQFF. DNA for the CDR3: TGCGCCAGCAGCTCTACCCCCACAGCGAGCTCCTACAATGAGCAGTTCTTC.

This clonotype was detected a few times. The chain employs TRBV20-1 and TRBJ2-7; 7 bases are shared with TRBD2. Germline V gene lookup returns CDR1 DFQATT and CDR2 SNEGSKA (reference sequence). CDR3 length equals 15 residues. Germline trimming cut 6 bases from V and 2 bases from J; bases unmatched to any gene: 13. Here the CDR3 reads CSARPTPRGAYEQYF. The CDR3 DNA reads as TGCAGTGCCCGCCCCACCCCCCGGGGGGCCTACGAGCAGTACTTC.

At least ten counts were recorded for this clonotype. This sequence joins TRBV6-4 and TRBJ1-1; a possible D gene is TRBD1 (5 bases). Between the trimmed V and J ends, which lost 7 bases and 6 bases, there was a span of 21 bases. CDR3 size: 15 residues. The germline gives CDR1 MRHNA, CDR2 SNTAGT. The CDR3 loop reads CASKAQEEGAAEAFF. Written as DNA, the CDR3 is TGTGCCAGCAAAGCACAGGAGGAAGGGGCCGCTGAAGCTTTCTTT.

This clonotype was seen more than once but under ten times. The chain carries TRBV20-1 and TRBJ1-5, with D perhaps TRBD1 (5 bases). The V end was cut by 5 bases, the J end by 7 bases, with 15 bases between. The CDR3 has 13 amino acids. CDR1 is DFQATT, CDR2 SNEGSKA, per germline (reference sequence). This CDR3 reads CSALGPWDQPQHF. Here the CDR3 DNA reads TGCAGTGCTCTGGGGCCTTGGGACCAGCCCCAGCATTTT.

This clonotype has a handful of counts. The rearrangement links TRBV12-3 or TRBV12-4 to TRBJ2-5; D gene unclear. The CDR3 has 13 residues. Trimming removed 5 bases at V and 5 bases at J, with 12 bases between. The CDR3 here is CASSPPRPETQYF. The DNA of the CDR3 is TGTGCCAGCAGTCCCCCCCGGCCGGAGACCCAGTACTTC.

This clonotype was observed a few times. This chain links TRBV7-2 with TRBJ2-2, with 11 bases that match TRBD1. The ends lost 5 bases at V and 7 bases at J; junction bases unmatched: 6. Germline assignment: CDR1 SGHTA and CDR2 FQGNSA. The CDR3 length is 15 residues. The CDR3: CASSLDRGLGGELFF. In nucleotides, the CDR3 is TGTGCCAGCAGCCTGGACAGGGGGCTTGGCGGGGAGCTGTTTTTT.

This clonotype was counted at least ten times. The chain couples TRBV7-9 to TRBJ2-3; a possible D gene is TRBD2 (6 bases). This CDR3 is 16 amino acids long. Germline V gene data show CDR1 as SEHNR and CDR2 as FQNEAQ (reference sequence). V lost 5 bases and J lost 1, with 16 bases in between. The CDR3 protein is CASSPTGRGGTDTQYF. The CDR3 region has the DNA TGTGCCAGCAGCCCCACGGGTCGCGGGGGCACAGATACGCAGTATTTT.

This clonotype was counted between two and nine times. The chain joins TRBV5-1 to TRBJ1-3; 8 nucleotides match TRBD1. After removal of 6 bases from V and 2 bases from J, the junction contained 4 bases not matched to a gene. CDR3 length equals 14 residues. CDR1 SGHRS and CDR2 YFSETQ come from the germline V gene. CDR3 protein: CASTPTGAGNTIYF. CDR3 sequence (DNA): TGCGCCAGCACACCGACAGGGGCTGGAAACACCATATATTTT. Based on the CDR3 plus reference TRBV5-1 and TRBJ1-3, the full variable domain is KAGVTQTPRYLIKTRGQQVTLSCSPISGHRSVSWYQQTPGQGLQFLFEYFSETQRNKGNFPGRFSGRQFSNSRSEMNVSTLELGDSALYLCASTPTGAGNTIYFGEGSWLTVV.

This clonotype was found once. The rearrangement links TRBV7-9 to TRBJ2-3; TRBD2 matches at 7 bases. Germline V CDR1 and CDR2: SEHNR, FQNEAQ (reference sequence). V lost 3 bases, J lost 3 bases, and 3 bases stayed unmatched. The CDR3 loop spans 14 amino acids. DNA for the CDR3: TGTGCCAGCAGCTTCCTAGCGGTTACAGATACGCAGTATTTT. Protein sequence: CASSFLAVTDTQYF.

This chain connects TRBV9 to TRBJ1-1, with TRBD1 as a possible D gene (6 bases). Germline loops: CDR1 SGDLS, CDR2 YYNGEE. V lost 3 bases and J lost 5, with 8 bases in between. The CDR3 extends over 12 amino acids. The DNA for the CDR3 is TGTGCCAGCAGCGGGCAGGGGACTGAAGCTTTCTTT. Its protein product is CASSGQGTEAFF.

The sample holds a few counts of this clonotype. This could be a read error, since a much larger clone is one nucleotide away. V is TRBV7-9 and J is TRBJ1-5; tentatively, D is TRBD1 (6 bases). In germline, CDR1 is SEHNR, CDR2 FQNEAQ (reference sequence). The CDR3 runs to 18 residues. DNA for the CDR3: TGTGCCAGAAGCTCCGATCCGGGGGCGCTTGGAAGGAATCAGCCCCAGCATTTT. The encoded protein is CARSSDPGALGRNQPQHF.

This clonotype has only a few counts. This chain links TRBV5-6 with TRBJ2-1; D call uncertain. The V and J ends lost 4 bases and 5 bases respectively, with 10 bases between them. The CDR3 totals 13 residues. Germline assignment: CDR1 SGHDT and CDR2 YYEEEE. The CDR3 DNA sequence: TGTGCCAGCAGCCTGATCCACAACAATGAGCAGTTCTTC. Its translation is CASSLIHNNEQFF. The full variable domain, completed using reference TRBV5-6 and TRBJ2-1, is DAGVTQSPTHLIKTRGQQVTLRCSPKSGHDTVSWYQQALGQGPQFIFQYYEEEERQRGNFPDRFSGHQFPNYSSELNVNALLLGDSALYLCASSLIHNNEQFFGPGTRLTVL.

This clonotype has a handful of counts. This rearrangement joins TRBV5-4 to TRBJ2-3; D not resolved. CDR3 length: 16 residues. Looked up from germline, CDR1 is SGHNT and CDR2 is YYREEE (reference sequence). V was cut by 0 bases and J by 2 bases, with 13 bases left in between. CDR3 in DNA: TGTGCCAGCAGCTTGGAAGGCAGTTTAGACACAGATACGCAGTATTTT. Translating it yields CASSLEGSLDTDTQYF.

This rearrangement joins TRBV6-5 to TRBJ2-3; D ambiguous. Looked up from germline, CDR1 is MNHEY and CDR2 is SVGAGI. V was shortened by 4 bases and J by 4 bases, with 9 bases between the two germline ends. The CDR3 is 13 amino acids. CDR3 sequence (DNA): TGTGCCAGCAGTTTCTACTCCGCAGATACGCAGTATTTT. The encoded protein is CASSFYSADTQYF.

J is TRBJ1-2 and V is TRBV6-5; 7 bases fit TRBD1. J gave up 7 bases and V 2 bases, and 10 bases lay outside the gene matches. Germline V lookup: CDR1 MNHEY, CDR2 SVGAGI. The CDR3 sequence is 15 residues long. The CDR3 region has the DNA TGTGCCAGCAGTTACATTACAGGGGACTCTTCTGGCTACACCTTC. It is translated as CASSYITGDSSGYTF.